This TCR beta chain was identified during a study of blood T cells in healthy people across ages. Sample-barcoded 5' priming and a J-beta primer mix drove a second PCR of roughly 7 to 11 cycles. One entry per CDR3 protein results from TCRdb running MiXCR on the 5' RACE reads. This sample has 1.5 million to 2 million distinct CDR3 sequences; roughly 30% occur once, and the top ten carry more than 6%. V lost 4 bases and J 18 bases, leaving 16 bases between the germline ends. The germline V gene has CDR1 MNHEY and CDR2 SVGAGI. The CDR3 runs 12 residues. On this clonotype: Its antigen is undetermined.

Overall study findings and caveats: Greater diversity and more naive CD4+ cells were seen in long-lived donors than in aged donors. CMV infection status of these donors was not known.

The chain is built from TRBV6-5 and TRBJ1-6; D gene unclear. Material for sequencing was blood. This clonotype originated in a woman aged 25 to 39 in good health. The CDR3 coding sequence is TGTGCCAGCAGTTCCGCGGCCAGCATTGGCCACTTT. This encodes CASSSAASIGHF.